This T cell receptor beta chain was observed in a study of blood T cell repertoires in COVID-19. Assay: immunoSEQ multiplex PCR; the TCRdb copy retains only in-frame clones and omits some. This sample has about 210,000 clones, with around 81% found just once. The CDR3 length is 17 residues. Germline-derived CDR1 and CDR2 are SGHAT and FQNNGV. The V end lost 1 base, the J end lost 3 bases, and 17 bases lay between the germline ends. The sequence was collected from a man aged 30 to 45 with acute COVID-19. The chain links TRBV11-2 to TRBJ2-3, with D maybe TRBD1 (8 bases). Sequencing input: PBMCs or T cells enriched from blood (not recorded which). Here the CDR3 reads CASSLGRTGGVTDTQYF. The CDR3 DNA sequence: TGTGCCAGCAGCTTAGGCCGCACAGGGGGGGTGACAGATACGCAGTATTTT.